What follows describes a single TCR beta chain. Clones were sequenced by immunoSEQ multiplex PCR, and TCRdb holds only the in-frame ones, with some missing. This sample carries over 40,000 clones, around 83% of them seen once, and the ten largest clones take 3% to 4%. The data belong to a study of radiotherapy plus CTLA-4 blockade in lung cancer. CDR1 and CDR2 from the germline V gene are MDHEN and SYDVKM. The ends were cut back, 7 bases at V and 3 bases at J, with 7 bases in the middle. The length of the CDR3 is 11 residues. The rearrangement links TRBV28 to TRBJ2-7; TRBD2 is a possible D gene (6 bases). The source material was peripheral blood, sampled from a patient treated with radiotherapy plus ipilimumab. The clonotype comes from a human donor with non-small cell lung cancer who had stable disease on radiotherapy plus ipilimumab. The chain's CDR3 is CASTRGYEQYF. CDR3 nucleotide sequence: TGTGCCAGCACGCGGGGCTACGAGCAGTACTTC.